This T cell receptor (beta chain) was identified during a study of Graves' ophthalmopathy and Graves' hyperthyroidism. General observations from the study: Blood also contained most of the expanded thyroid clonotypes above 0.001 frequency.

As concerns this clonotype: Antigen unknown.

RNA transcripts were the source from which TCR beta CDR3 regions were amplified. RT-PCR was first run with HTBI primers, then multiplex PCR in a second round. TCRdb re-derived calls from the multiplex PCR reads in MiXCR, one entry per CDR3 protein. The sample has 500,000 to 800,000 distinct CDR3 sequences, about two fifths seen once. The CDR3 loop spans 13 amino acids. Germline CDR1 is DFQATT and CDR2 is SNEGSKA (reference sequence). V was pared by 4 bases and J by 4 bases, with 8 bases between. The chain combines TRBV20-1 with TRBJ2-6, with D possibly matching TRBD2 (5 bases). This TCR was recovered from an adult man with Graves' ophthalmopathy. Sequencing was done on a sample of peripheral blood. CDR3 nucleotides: TGCAGTGCTACGAGGGCAGGGGCCAACGTCCTGACTTTC. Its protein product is CSATRAGANVLTF.